The rows below give T cell receptor beta chains drawn from one sample of a study of blood T cell repertoires in COVID-19. TCRdb keeps only in-frame clones here, not all; method: immunoSEQ multiplex PCR. The sample lists about 250,000 clones; over 75% were seen once. The sequencing sample was made of PBMCs or T cells enriched from blood (not recorded which). Source of these receptors: a man between 18 and 29 years old who had recovered from COVID-19. Each CDR3 is given with its conserved first and last residue. Fields, in order: clone size, J gene, CDR3 length, V gene, CDR3 protein. The listing skips clone size in some rows; elsewhere it reads once, few, many or a size class.

clone size: -; J gene: TRBJ2-3; CDR3 length: 15; V gene: TRBV10-3; CDR3 protein: CAISESSGSADTQYF
clone size: -; J gene: TRBJ2-7; CDR3 length: 14; V gene: TRBV6-5; CDR3 protein: CASSDSHSSYEQYF
clone size: -; J gene: TRBJ2-2; CDR3 length: 16; V gene: TRBV19; CDR3 protein: CASSMFTRRNTGELFF
clone size: -; J gene: TRBJ1-6; CDR3 length: 16; V gene: TRBV27; CDR3 protein: CASSSGLGTGVSPLHF
clone size: -; J gene: TRBJ2-2; CDR3 length: 14; V gene: TRBV5-6; CDR3 protein: CASSRGRGAGELFF
clone size: -; J gene: TRBJ1-1; CDR3 length: 13; V gene: TRBV18; CDR3 protein: CASSTGDETEAFF
clone size: -; J gene: TRBJ2-1; CDR3 length: 17; V gene: TRBV4-1; CDR3 protein: CASSQGLSTSSYNEQFF
clone size: -; J gene: TRBJ1-1; CDR3 length: 14; V gene: TRBV5-1; CDR3 protein: CASSLIRGGTEAFF
clone size: -; J gene: TRBJ1-5; CDR3 length: 15; V gene: TRBV4-2; CDR3 protein: CASSQDRTGGDPQHF
clone size: -; J gene: TRBJ2-1; CDR3 length: 15; V gene: TRBV5-1; CDR3 protein: CASSPGVSSYNEQFF
clone size: few; J gene: TRBJ2-1; CDR3 length: 16; V gene: TRBV27; CDR3 protein: CASSPDSGTGISEQFF
clone size: -; J gene: TRBJ2-3; CDR3 length: 19; V gene: TRBV18; CDR3 protein: CASSPYTNGGLAGPDTQYF
clone size: once; J gene: TRBJ1-5; CDR3 length: 16; V gene: TRBV28; CDR3 protein: CASSPSRRGNNQPQHF
clone size: -; J gene: TRBJ2-1; CDR3 length: 17; V gene: TRBV1; CDR3 protein: CTSSQEILREKLNEQFF
clone size: -; J gene: TRBJ2-1; CDR3 length: 16; V gene: TRBV27; CDR3 protein: CASSLYGTGVYNEQFF
clone size: -; J gene: TRBJ2-3; CDR3 length: 15; V gene: TRBV7-7; CDR3 protein: CASSVGAGRTDTQYF
clone size: -; J gene: TRBJ1-6; CDR3 length: 16; V gene: TRBV12-5; CDR3 protein: CASGLSGTVASSPLHF
clone size: -; J gene: TRBJ1-1; CDR3 length: 15; V gene: TRBV20-1; CDR3 protein: CSASGTGFMNTEAFF
clone size: -; J gene: TRBJ2-5; CDR3 length: 15; V gene: TRBV10-3; CDR3 protein: CAIREGQGAQETQYF
clone size: -; J gene: TRBJ2-7; CDR3 length: 15; V gene: TRBV19; CDR3 protein: CASSIDMGAPLEQYF
clone size: once; J gene: TRBJ2-7; CDR3 length: 14; V gene: TRBV15; CDR3 protein: CATSNPVPPYEQYF
clone size: -; J gene: TRBJ2-3; CDR3 length: 14; V gene: TRBV2; CDR3 protein: CASRGEESLDTQYF
clone size: -; J gene: TRBJ1-1; CDR3 length: 15; V gene: TRBV30; CDR3 protein: CAWRDPHGQTTEAFF
clone size: -; J gene: TRBJ2-7; CDR3 length: 14; V gene: TRBV7-2; CDR3 protein: CASSLEAGPYEQYF
clone size: -; J gene: TRBJ1-2; CDR3 length: 15; V gene: TRBV28; CDR3 protein: CASSSDDGSNYGYTF
clone size: -; J gene: TRBJ2-1; CDR3 length: 15; V gene: TRBV18; CDR3 protein: CASSPSVAGDNEQFF
clone size: -; J gene: TRBJ1-2; CDR3 length: 15; V gene: TRBV30; CDR3 protein: CAWNRRVRGNYGYTF
clone size: -; J gene: TRBJ2-7; CDR3 length: 15; V gene: TRBV5-5; CDR3 protein: CASSYYRGLQDEQYF
clone size: -; J gene: TRBJ2-3; CDR3 length: 18; V gene: TRBV18; CDR3 protein: CASSPLALWLAATDTQYF
clone size: -; J gene: TRBJ1-6; CDR3 length: 16; V gene: TRBV24-1; CDR3 protein: CATSDSPTSRVSPLHF
clone size: once; J gene: TRBJ2-1; CDR3 length: 14; V gene: TRBV7-9; CDR3 protein: CASSLGGLFNEQFF
clone size: -; J gene: TRBJ2-1; CDR3 length: 12; V gene: TRBV11-2; CDR3 protein: CASSLGAPWQFF
clone size: -; J gene: TRBJ1-4; CDR3 length: 14; V gene: TRBV9; CDR3 protein: CASSVDGNSEKLFF
clone size: -; J gene: TRBJ2-1; CDR3 length: 13; V gene: TRBV10-3; CDR3 protein: CAVRDALYNEQFF
clone size: -; J gene: TRBJ2-3; CDR3 length: 15; V gene: TRBV7-9; CDR3 protein: CASSPGTASTDTQYF
clone size: -; J gene: TRBJ2-3; CDR3 length: 16; V gene: TRBV28; CDR3 protein: CASSLGVAGEVDTQYF
clone size: -; J gene: TRBJ2-7; CDR3 length: 16; V gene: TRBV25-1; CDR3 protein: CASSDRDRVGLHEQYF
clone size: -; J gene: TRBJ1-6; CDR3 length: 18; V gene: TRBV4-1; CDR3 protein: CASSQELVGRSHNSPLHF
clone size: -; J gene: TRBJ2-3; CDR3 length: 15; V gene: TRBV6-5; CDR3 protein: CASSYRDSRTDTQYF
clone size: -; J gene: TRBJ2-5; CDR3 length: 14; V gene: TRBV25-1; CDR3 protein: CASSENRGGETQYF
clone size: -; J gene: TRBJ1-1; CDR3 length: 15; V gene: TRBV7-9; CDR3 protein: CASSLDTGPNTEAFF
clone size: -; J gene: TRBJ2-7; CDR3 length: 16; V gene: TRBV4-1; CDR3 protein: CASSLSWQGVSYEQYF
clone size: -; J gene: TRBJ2-7; CDR3 length: 14; V gene: TRBV9; CDR3 protein: CASSVGAGATEQYF
clone size: -; J gene: TRBJ2-5; CDR3 length: 16; V gene: TRBV11-3; CDR3 protein: CASSLENRGLGETQYF
clone size: -; J gene: TRBJ2-3; CDR3 length: 15; V gene: TRBV12-5; CDR3 protein: CASGPGTSNTDTQYF
clone size: few; J gene: TRBJ1-4; CDR3 length: 14; V gene: TRBV2; CDR3 protein: CASSATGFGEKLFF
clone size: -; J gene: TRBJ1-1; CDR3 length: 13; V gene: TRBV12-3/TRBV12-4; CDR3 protein: CASSLSPSTEAFF
clone size: once; J gene: TRBJ1-4; CDR3 length: 15; V gene: TRBV4-1; CDR3 protein: CASSHGQGENEKLFF
clone size: -; J gene: TRBJ1-6; CDR3 length: 16; V gene: TRBV6-5; CDR3 protein: CASSYRTGRYNSPLHF
clone size: few; J gene: TRBJ2-3; CDR3 length: 17; V gene: TRBV7-9; CDR3 protein: CASSLGSSTHFTDTQYF
clone size: -; J gene: TRBJ1-4; CDR3 length: 15; V gene: TRBV19; CDR3 protein: CASSISRGVGEKLFF
clone size: -; J gene: TRBJ2-1; CDR3 length: 15; V gene: TRBV5-4; CDR3 protein: CASSLTSGSIDEQFF
clone size: -; J gene: TRBJ2-3; CDR3 length: 15; V gene: TRBV2; CDR3 protein: CASTPGTGFPDTQYF
clone size: -; J gene: TRBJ2-3; CDR3 length: 15; V gene: TRBV19; CDR3 protein: CASSPSGIGTDTQYF